This T cell receptor beta chain was identified during a study of shared clonotypes between healthy human individuals. Study-level background: The composition of the donors was a couple of women and a few men aged 18 to 49.

This clone was seen only once. This table comes from immunoSEQ multiplex PCR, and its TCRdb copy is limited to in-frame clones, with some not included. The repertoire includes about 600,000 clones, around three quarters of them detected once, and around 12% sits in the top ten. This CDR3 comprises 15 residues. From germline, CDR1 is SGHVS and CDR2 FNYEAQ. Unmatched junction bases numbered 9, after V lost 5 bases and J lost 8 bases. This sequence was found in a woman in her thirties or forties in good health. Some clones in this sample may be carry-over from other donors' samples. The source material was PBMCs. The chain recombines TRBV7-6 with TRBJ2-2; 9 bases fit TRBD1. The CDR3 DNA reads TGTGCCAGCAGCGGGGGACAGGGTTCGGGAGGGGAGCTGTTTTTT. Translation: CASSGGQGSGGELFF.